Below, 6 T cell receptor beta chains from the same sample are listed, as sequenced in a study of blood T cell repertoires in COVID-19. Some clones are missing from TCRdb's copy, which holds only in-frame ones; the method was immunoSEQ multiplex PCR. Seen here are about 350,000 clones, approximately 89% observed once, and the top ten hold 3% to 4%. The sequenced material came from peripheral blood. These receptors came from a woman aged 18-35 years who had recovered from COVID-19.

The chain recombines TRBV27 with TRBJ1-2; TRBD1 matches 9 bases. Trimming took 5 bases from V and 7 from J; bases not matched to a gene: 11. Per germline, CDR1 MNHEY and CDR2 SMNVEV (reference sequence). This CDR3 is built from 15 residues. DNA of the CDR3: TGTGCCAGCAGTACGTCCCGGGACAGGGTGGGTGGCTACACCTTC. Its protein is CASSTSRDRVGGYTF.

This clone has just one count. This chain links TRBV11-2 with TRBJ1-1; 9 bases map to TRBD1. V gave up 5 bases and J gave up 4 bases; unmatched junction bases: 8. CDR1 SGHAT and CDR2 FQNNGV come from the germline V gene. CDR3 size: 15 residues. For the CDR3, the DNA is TGTGCCAGCAGCGCTGCGGGACAGGGCGTCACTGAAGCTTTCTTT. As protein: CASSAAGQGVTEAFF.

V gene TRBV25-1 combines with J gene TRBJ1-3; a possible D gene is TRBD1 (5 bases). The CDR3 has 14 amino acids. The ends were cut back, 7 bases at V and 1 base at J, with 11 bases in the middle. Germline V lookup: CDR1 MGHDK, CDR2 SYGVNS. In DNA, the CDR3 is TGTGCCAGCAAAAATACAGGTTCTGGAAACACCATATATTTT. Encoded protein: CASKNTGSGNTIYF.

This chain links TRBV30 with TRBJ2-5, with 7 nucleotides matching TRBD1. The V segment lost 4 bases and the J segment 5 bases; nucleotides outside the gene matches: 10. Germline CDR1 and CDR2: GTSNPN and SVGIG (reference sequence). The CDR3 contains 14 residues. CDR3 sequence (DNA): TGTGCCTGGAATCCCGGGACAGCGAGTGAGACCCAGTACTTC. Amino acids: CAWNPGTASETQYF.

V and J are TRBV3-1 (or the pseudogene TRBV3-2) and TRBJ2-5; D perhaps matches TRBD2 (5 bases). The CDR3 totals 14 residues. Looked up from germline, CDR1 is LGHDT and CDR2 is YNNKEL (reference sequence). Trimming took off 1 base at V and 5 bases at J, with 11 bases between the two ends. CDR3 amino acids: CASSQGLARETQYF. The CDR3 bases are TGTGCCAGCAGCCAAGGGCTAGCACGTGAGACCCAGTACTTC.

The CDR3 nucleotides read TGTGCCAGCAGCTCAGGCGGGGGGGGCGGTTTTGGCTACACCTTC. Amino acids: CASSSGGGGGFGYTF. This rearrangement joins TRBV7-2 to TRBJ1-2; tentative D call: TRBD1 (6 bases). Germline V gene lookup returns CDR1 SGHTA and CDR2 FQGNSA. V dropped 4 bases and J dropped 7 bases, with 19 bases sitting between them. The CDR3 covers 15 residues.